This TCR beta chain was documented in a study of blood T cell repertoires in COVID-19. At the level of the study: Acute and convalescent COVID-19 specimens originated in the United States, Italy and Spain. PBMCs, B-cell-depleted T cells, or T cells provided the cDNA or gDNA that made up the material.

Generated by immunoSEQ multiplex PCR, the TCRdb table keeps only in-frame clones and is missing some. The repertoire holds hundreds of thousands of clones, with more than 80% as singletons. Germline CDR1 MNHNY, CDR2 SVGAGI (reference sequence). The CDR3 length is 12 residues. V shed 2 bases and J shed 10 bases, with 9 bases lying between them. Sequencing input: peripheral blood. The chain uses TRBV6-6 and TRBJ2-1; D remains unclear. The sequence was collected from a woman aged 30 to 39 with active or convalescent COVID-19. The CDR3 sequence is CASSYRMEEQFF. DNA of the CDR3: TGTGCCAGCAGTTACCGGATGGAGGAGCAGTTCTTC.